These 9 T cell receptor beta chains were sequenced from one sample in a study of beta chain features in type 1 diabetes. General study points: Significant though moderate, a shortening of TCRB CDR3s appeared in all four CD4+ subsets of Type 1 diabetes patients.

Antigen specificity for these receptors is unknown. Sequencing targeted expressed TCRB transcripts, as all isolated RNA had been reverse transcribed. Profiled with immunoSEQ multiplex PCR; TCRdb holds only in-frame clones, not every one. The table includes 640,000 or so clones, over 13% detected once. Sequencing input: naive CD4+ T cells from blood. The receptors originated from a man younger than 35 with type 1 diabetes.

The chain joins TRBV7-2 to TRBJ1-4; D gene unclear. Trimming pared 5 bases from V and 4 bases from J, leaving 14 bases between. The CDR3 loop spans 15 amino acids. Germline CDR1 reads SGHTA; CDR2 reads FQGNSA. This chain's CDR3 is CASSPLLEVNEKLFF. The CDR3 bases are TGTGCCAGCAGCCCTCTCCTGGAGGTTAATGAAAAACTGTTTTTT.

The CDR3: CASSTLRTGGLETQYF. The CDR3 DNA sequence: TGTGCCAGCAGTACCCTGCGGACAGGGGGCCTGGAGACCCAGTACTTC. V usage is TRBV28 and J usage is TRBJ2-5; TRBD1 matches 11 bases. J lost 5 bases, V lost 5 bases, and 10 bases had no gene match. The length of the CDR3 is 16 residues. CDR1 is MDHEN, CDR2 SYDVKM, per germline.

This clone turned up a few times. This chain links TRBV29-1 with TRBJ2-4; D remains unclear. The germline CDR1 and CDR2 sequences are SQVTM and ANQGSEA. Trimming stripped 3 bases from V and 0 bases from J, with 9 bases between. CDR3 length equals 14 residues. The CDR3 region has the DNA TGCAGCGTTGAGTTTCTTCTAGCCAAAAACATTCAGTACTTC. It codes for CSVEFLLAKNIQYF.

CDR3 region: CASSLGLETQYF. The CDR3 region has the DNA TGTGCCAGCAGCCTCGGGCTGGAGACCCAGTACTTC. The rearrangement links TRBV2 to TRBJ2-5; D gene uncertain. Germline V gives CDR1 SNHLY, CDR2 FYNNEI. This CDR3 contains 12 residues. V was trimmed by 6 bases and J by 5 bases, leaving 10 bases between them.

A few counts support this clone. The chain carries TRBV15 and TRBJ2-7; D is undetermined. The CDR3 is made up of 17 amino acids. Germline assignment: CDR1 LNHNV and CDR2 YYDKDF (reference sequence). The V end was cut by 3 bases, the J end by 5 bases, with 23 bases between. The CDR3: CATSRPPPSGGGDEQYF. CDR3 DNA: TGTGCCACCAGCAGGCCCCCTCCCTCGGGCGGTGGCGACGAGCAGTACTTC.

The chain uses TRBV19 and TRBJ2-3; 9 bases map to TRBD2. CDR3 length: 15 residues. Germline-derived CDR1 and CDR2 are LNHDA and SQIVND (reference sequence). V shed 6 bases, J shed 3 bases, and the junction held 7 bases outside the gene matches. This chain's CDR3 is CASSRLADVTDTQYF. CDR3 bases: TGTGCCAGTAGCCGACTAGCGGATGTAACAGATACGCAGTATTTT.

This clone was seen a few times. The rearrangement uses TRBV5-4 and TRBJ2-1, with D possibly matching TRBD2 (6 bases). Germline V gene lookup returns CDR1 SGHNT and CDR2 YYREEE (reference sequence). The CDR3 is made up of 15 amino acids. V was shortened by 5 bases and J by 4 bases, with 16 bases between the two germline ends. The CDR3 protein is CASSTEGGVYNEQFF. DNA of the CDR3: TGTGCCAGCAGTACGGAAGGCGGGGTTTACAATGAGCAGTTCTTC.

With regard to this clone: Other nucleotide sequences in the sample specify the same CDR3. The rearrangement uses TRBV4-3 and TRBJ1-3; D unclear. In germline, CDR1 is LGHNA, CDR2 YSLEER. This CDR3 has 15 residues. V lost 0 bases and J lost 1, with 7 bases in between. CDR3 nucleotide sequence: TGCGCCAGCAGCCAAGAAGTACTTTCTGGAAACACCATATATTTT. This encodes CASSQEVLSGNTIYF.

The chain joins TRBV12-5 to TRBJ2-5; TRBD2 aligns across 12 bases. CDR1 and CDR2 (germline): LGHNT, FRNRAP. V trimming: 6 bases; J trimming: 1 base; junction bases outside the gene matches: 6. CDR3 length: 16 residues. The CDR3 protein is CASGPGTSGPQETQYF. CDR3 nucleotide sequence: TGTGCTAGTGGACCTGGGACTAGCGGGCCCCAAGAGACCCAGTACTTC.